Listed below are T cell receptor beta chains from one sample, sequenced in a study of T cell repertoires in cytomegalovirus infection. TCRdb fed the reads into MiXCR, producing one record per CDR3 protein. The table has hundreds of thousands of distinct CDR3 sequences, around a tenth seen once. Sequenced input: PBMCs. These receptors came from a human donor in good health (CMV status not recorded). Some clones in this sample may be carry-over from other donors' samples. Each CDR3 is given without its conserved first and last residue. Fields, in order: V gene, J gene, clone size, CDR3 protein. Only part of the rows carry a size: once, few, many, or a class if the clone is expanded.

TRBV19,TRBJ2-3,.,ASGRGWSTDTQY
TRBV12-3/TRBV12-4,TRBJ2-1,many,ASRIRDTASYNEQF
TRBV2,TRBJ2-7,few,ASRIAGGTYEQY
TRBV7-8,TRBJ2-7,many,ASSPVWSYEQY
TRBV20-1,TRBJ2-7,.,SVFPDYSYEQY
TRBV29-1,TRBJ1-5,few,SVGDWGGNQPQH
TRBV7-8,TRBJ2-3,many,ASSWRGGDDTQY
TRBV6-2/TRBV6-3,TRBJ2-1,.,ASSSLGQGRNEQF
TRBV7-9,TRBJ1-1,many,ASSWIRGSGTEAF
TRBV10-3,TRBJ1-3,.,AINGPAGGNTIY
TRBV7-2,TRBJ2-6,.,ASRQAGAVA
TRBV11-2,TRBJ2-5,many,ASSLDAGPLTQY
TRBV19,TRBJ1-5,many,ASSGSPGWAISRNQPQH
TRBV7-9,TRBJ2-7,once,ASSSPGLAGGLYEQY
TRBV7-6,TRBJ2-1,.,ASSLTSGRFTDEQF
TRBV7-8,TRBJ1-5,.,ASSHGRGLIQPQH
TRBV27,TRBJ2-7,.,ASHTKLGRGVDEQY
TRBV20-1,TRBJ2-5,many,SARKLRETQY
TRBV7-2,TRBJ2-7,many,ASSLWGASREQY
TRBV4-2,TRBJ2-1,.,ASSQDRGGNEQF
TRBV7-2,TRBJ2-2,.,ASSLYAGSGELF
TRBV6-1,TRBJ2-2,.,ASSEVWTGGAGELF
TRBV7-2,TRBJ2-5,many,ASSSSGGGPRTQY
TRBV11-3,TRBJ2-3,few,ASSLDHGATDTQY
TRBV7-2,TRBJ2-3,many,ASSGAGTVPSTDTQY
TRBV6-2/TRBV6-3,TRBJ2-1,many,ASSYSYQRGSSEQF
TRBV6-1,TRBJ1-2,few,ASRAPGAGYGYT
TRBV7-9,TRBJ1-1,.,ASSDRERVPEAF
TRBV20-1,TRBJ2-1,many,SARTSGNVDEQF
TRBV27,TRBJ2-5,.,ASSSLTSAWKETQY
TRBV12-3/TRBV12-4,TRBJ1-2,many,ASSLGPRDTGWYGYT
TRBV7-3,TRBJ2-3,.,ASSFGSPRRTDTQY
TRBV4-1,TRBJ2-3,few,ASSQESGTYSTDTQY
TRBV12-3/TRBV12-4,TRBJ2-5,many,ASSLAGVEETQY
TRBV12-5,TRBJ2-1,few,ASGLGSGTSVYNEQF
TRBV12-3/TRBV12-4,TRBJ2-7,.,ASSPPSRQLPYEQY
TRBV7-2,TRBJ2-1,many,ASSLAGLAVSNEQF
TRBV20-1,TRBJ1-2,.,SARDQRVGPYGYT
TRBV6-1,TRBJ2-3,few,ASSLGDGRRTDTQY
TRBV18,TRBJ2-5,.,ASSPFGEGETQY
TRBV7-2,TRBJ1-5,many,ASSLRGGRSLDQPQH
TRBV11-2,TRBJ2-4,.,ASSLDPPGTGLLAKNIQY
TRBV19,TRBJ2-2,.,ASSAPGLPNTGELF
TRBV27,TRBJ2-2,.,ASSFWGTGELF
TRBV7-2,TRBJ2-2,.,ASSLVVGWGGINTGELF
TRBV6-1,TRBJ2-5,many,ASSGDDQETQY
TRBV4-2,TRBJ2-1,many,ASSQAHLRNEQF
TRBV6-6,TRBJ2-7,.,ASSYFKSGQGEQY
TRBV5-5,TRBJ1-1,many,ASSPPTRNTEAF
TRBV7-2,TRBJ2-7,many,ASSPRVRASHEQY
TRBV7-9,TRBJ1-1,many,ASSSGYTEAF
TRBV7-9,TRBJ1-1,many,ASSSRHRANTEAF
TRBV7-2,TRBJ2-5,.,ASSFQSEETQY
TRBV7-6,TRBJ2-7,many,ASSLDRGPREQY
TRBV18,TRBJ1-6,.,ASSPNQGGPPLH
TRBV30,TRBJ2-2,few,AWSAGWSGELF
TRBV11-3,TRBJ2-1,.,ASSPDPTSNEQF
TRBV28,TRBJ2-3,few,ASRDRPGQGPGRDTQY
TRBV5-6,TRBJ2-7,.,ASSIDSYVQY